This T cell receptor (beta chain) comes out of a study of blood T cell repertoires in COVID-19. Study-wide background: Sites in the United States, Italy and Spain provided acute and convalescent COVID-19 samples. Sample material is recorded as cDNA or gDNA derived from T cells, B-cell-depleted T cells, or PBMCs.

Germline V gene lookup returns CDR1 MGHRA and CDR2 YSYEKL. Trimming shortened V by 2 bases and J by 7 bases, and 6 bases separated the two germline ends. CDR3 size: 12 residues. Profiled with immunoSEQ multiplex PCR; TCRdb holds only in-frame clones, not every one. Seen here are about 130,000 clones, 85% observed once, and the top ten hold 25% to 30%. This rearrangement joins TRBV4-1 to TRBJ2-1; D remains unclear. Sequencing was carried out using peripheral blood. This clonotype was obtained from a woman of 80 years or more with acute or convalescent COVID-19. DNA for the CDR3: TGCGCCAGCAGCCAACCCCTAAATGAGCAGTTCTTC. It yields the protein CASSQPLNEQFF.